This T cell receptor beta chain was sequenced in a study of T cell responses to AZD1222 COVID-19 vaccine. General study results and limits: It should be noted that donors were predominantly white British and more often female, and clonal diversity was possibly underestimated.

The method was immunoSEQ multiplex PCR; TCRdb's version includes in-frame clones alone and lacks a portion of them. Of 75,000 to 90,000 clones in the sample, almost 80% were seen once. V was cut by 5 bases and J by 0 bases, with 9 bases left in between. The CDR3 has 14 amino acids. The germline CDR1 and CDR2 sequences are KGHSH and LQKENI. Concerning this clone: Its antigen remains unidentified.

This chain connects TRBV18 to TRBJ2-3; D gene ambiguous. The TCR sequence derives from an adult in good health. The specimen was peripheral blood, collected on day 0 of AZD1222 vaccination. The CDR3 loop is CASSTSRSTDTQYF. Here the CDR3 DNA reads TGTGCCAGCTCAACGAGCCGTAGCACAGATACGCAGTATTTT.